A single sample gave rise to the 14 T cell receptor beta chains below, sequenced in a study of T-cell reconstitution after alpha-beta-depleted transplantation in children (TCRdb year 2016). Libraries were built with PCR. The listed sequencing device is Illumina HiSeq 2500. To normalize quantification of the TCRbeta repertoire, the TCR libraries were built with molecular barcoding that relied on unique molecular identifiers. TCRdb reprocessed the public reads (quality trimming at Q25 with fastp, clone calling with MiXCR) and kept in-frame beta chains. When rows share a CDR3 protein, they turn into one entry using the most common DNA and genes. This sample is represented by fewer than 120,000 distinct CDR3 sequences; about 9.4% of them were singletons. Clones ranked in the top ten supply 6.5% to 9.5% of the sample. Sequencing was performed on PBMCs from the stem cell graft donor, taken from the stem cell graft. The receptors originated from a human donor who donated a stem cell graft to a child with acute lymphoblastic leukemia.

This clonotype has a count of ten or more. The chain uses TRBV27 and TRBJ2-7; D may be TRBD1 (6 bases). Trimming pared 1 base from V and 1 base from J, leaving 14 bases between. CDR3 length: 16 residues. Germline CDR1 and CDR2: MNHEY and SMNVEV (reference sequence). DNA for the CDR3: TGTGCCAGCAGTTTATTACGCAGGGGAGTATCCTACGAGCAGTACTTC. This encodes CASSLLRRGVSYEQYF.

This clonotype was counted many times. The chain is built from TRBV18 and TRBJ2-2, with a weak D call TRBD2 (5 bases). V was trimmed by 4 bases and J by 5 bases, leaving 17 bases between them. CDR3 length: 16 residues. Germline CDR1 is KGHSH and CDR2 is LQKENI. The chain's CDR3 is CASSRQGGPDTGELFF. CDR3 DNA sequence: TGTGCCAGCTCACGGCAAGGAGGCCCTGATACCGGGGAGCTGTTTTTT. Combining the CDR3 with reference TRBV18 and TRBJ2-2 gives the whole variable domain NAGVMQNPRHLVRRRGQEARLRCSPMKGHSHVYWYRQLPEEGLKFMVYLQKENIIDESGMPKERFSAEFPKEGPSILRIQQVVRGDSAAYFCASSRQGGPDTGELFFGEGSRLTVL.

V and J are TRBV7-2 and TRBJ2-2; D is undetermined. Trimming removed 2 bases from V and 4 bases from J, with 5 bases in between. The germline gives CDR1 SGHTA, CDR2 FQGNSA. There are 13 residues in the CDR3. This CDR3 reads CASSLSSTGELFF. In DNA form, the CDR3 reads TGTGCCAGCAGCTTAAGTAGCACCGGGGAGCTGTTTTTT.

This clonotype occurred many times. V is TRBV15 and J is TRBJ1-5; 9 bases line up with TRBD1. CDR1 LNHNV and CDR2 YYDKDF come from the germline V gene (reference sequence). The CDR3 covers 15 residues. The junction had 6 bases not matched to a gene; V was cut back by 2 bases and J by 7 bases. This CDR3 is CATSRPDRGGQPQHF. In DNA, the CDR3 is TGTGCCACCAGCAGACCGGACAGGGGAGGCCAGCCCCAGCATTTT.

V usage is TRBV5-1 and J usage is TRBJ2-1; D uncertain. The CDR3 runs 11 residues. Germline V gives CDR1 SGHRS, CDR2 YFSETQ. V lost 1 base, J lost 10 bases, and 6 bases lay in between. The CDR3: CASSLLGEQFF. DNA of the CDR3: TGCGCCAGCAGCTTGTTGGGAGAGCAGTTCTTC.

The sample holds many counts of this clonotype. CDR3 DNA: TGCAGCGTTGTTAGGGACCTGGGCTCCTACGAGCAGTACTTC. Residues: CSVVRDLGSYEQYF. The chain has TRBV29-1 and TRBJ2-7; perhaps D is TRBD1 or TRBD2 (5 bases each). V lost 4 bases to trimming and J lost 0 bases, with 13 bases between them. Germline V gene lookup returns CDR1 SQVTM and CDR2 ANQGSEA. The CDR3 contains 14 residues.

This chain joins TRBV9 and TRBJ2-2, with D uncertain. The CDR3 sequence is 15 residues long. The V end was cut by 5 bases, the J end by 3 bases, with 14 bases between. Germline V CDR1 and CDR2: SGDLS, YYNGEE. CDR3 loop: CASSWSLDHTGELFF. CDR3 bases: TGTGCCAGCAGTTGGTCCCTAGATCACACCGGGGAGCTGTTTTTT.

In its sample, this clonotype was seen many times. The V gene is TRBV5-1, the J gene TRBJ2-5, with 8 bases lining up with TRBD1. The CDR3 covers 16 residues. The germline CDR1 and CDR2 sequences are SGHRS and YFSETQ. With V trimmed by 5 bases and J by 5 bases, 14 bases remained unmatched. CDR3 nucleotide sequence: TGCGCCAGCAGGATAGGGACAGGAACCCTAGGGGAGACCCAGTACTTC. Its translation is CASRIGTGTLGETQYF.

This clonotype was observed at least ten times. This chain links TRBV19 with TRBJ2-2; D is ambiguous. CDR3 length equals 14 residues. Trimming shortened V by 3 bases and J by 5 bases, and 10 bases separated the two germline ends. Germline assignment: CDR1 LNHDA and CDR2 SQIVND (reference sequence). CDR3 in DNA: TGTGCCAGTAGTATTTTCTCGGAAACCGGGGAGCTGTTTTTT. This sequence encodes CASSIFSETGELFF.

This sequence joins TRBV7-9 and TRBJ2-7; D is perhaps TRBD2 (5 bases). The CDR3 is made up of 14 amino acids. Germline V gene data show CDR1 as SEHNR and CDR2 as FQNEAQ (reference sequence). Between the trimmed V and J ends, which lost 8 bases and 6 bases, there was a span of 20 bases. CDR3 bases: TGTGCCAGCGACTCAGGAGGAGTAACGGGCGAGCAGTACTTC. Translating gives CASDSGGVTGEQYF.

This clonotype was detected many times. Here the CDR3 DNA reads TGTGCCAGCAGGTTGATACAGGGGATCTACAATGAGCAGTTCTTC. Encoded protein: CASRLIQGIYNEQFF. The gene calls are TRBV2 and TRBJ2-1; 7 bases line up with TRBD1. Unmatched junction bases numbered 8, after V lost 6 bases and J lost 3 bases. Germline-derived CDR1 and CDR2 are SNHLY and FYNNEI. This CDR3 is 15 amino acids long.

This clonotype appeared a single time. The rearrangement joins TRBV10-3 to TRBJ2-7; D perhaps matches TRBD2 (6 bases). Trimming shortened V by 2 bases and J by 3 bases, and 14 bases separated the two germline ends. Looked up from germline, CDR1 is ENHRY and CDR2 is SYGVKD. The CDR3 runs 15 residues. The CDR3 sequence: CAISEKVGRSYEQYF. In DNA, the CDR3 is TGTGCCATCAGTGAGAAGGTAGGGAGGAGCTACGAGCAGTACTTC.

This clonotype showed up many times. The V call is TRBV7-3, the J call TRBJ2-1; D possibly corresponds to TRBD1 (6 bases). CDR3 length: 16 residues. The germline V gene has CDR1 SGHTA and CDR2 FQGTGA. V gave up 5 bases and J gave up 6 bases, with 20 bases separating them. The chain's CDR3 is CASSTIGGIRANEQFF. The CDR3 DNA follows: TGTGCCAGCAGCACTATAGGGGGAATTAGGGCCAATGAGCAGTTCTTC. The whole variable domain, filled in from reference TRBV7-3 and TRBJ2-1, reads GAGVSQTPSNKVTEKGKYVELRCDPISGHTALYWYRQSLGQGPEFLIYFQGTGAADDSGLPNDRFFAVRPEGSVSTLKIQRTERGDSAVYLCASSTIGGIRANEQFFGPGTRLTVL.

Ten or more counts support this clonotype. This sequence joins TRBV6-2 or TRBV6-3 and TRBJ2-7; a weak D match, TRBD1 (6 bases). The V and J ends lost 2 bases and 0 bases respectively, with 23 bases between them. Per the germline V gene, CDR1 is MNHEY and CDR2 is SVGEGT. This CDR3 spans 19 amino acids. CDR3 region: CASSYPTGHTGPSSYEQYF. CDR3 nucleotide sequence: TGTGCCAGCAGTTACCCCACGGGACATACAGGGCCGAGCTCCTACGAGCAGTACTTC.